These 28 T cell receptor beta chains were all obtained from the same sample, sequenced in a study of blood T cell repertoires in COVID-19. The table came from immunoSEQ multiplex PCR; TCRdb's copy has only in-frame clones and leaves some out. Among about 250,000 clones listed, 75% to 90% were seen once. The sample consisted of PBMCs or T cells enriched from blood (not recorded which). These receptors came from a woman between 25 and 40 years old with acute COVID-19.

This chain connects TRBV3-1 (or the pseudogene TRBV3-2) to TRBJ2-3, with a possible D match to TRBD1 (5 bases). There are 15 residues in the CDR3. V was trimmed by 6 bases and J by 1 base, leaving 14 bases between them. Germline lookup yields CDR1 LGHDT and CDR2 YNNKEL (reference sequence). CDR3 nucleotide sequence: TGTGCCAGCAGTAGGGGTCCCCTGGGCACAGATACGCAGTATTTT. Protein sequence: CASSRGPLGTDTQYF.

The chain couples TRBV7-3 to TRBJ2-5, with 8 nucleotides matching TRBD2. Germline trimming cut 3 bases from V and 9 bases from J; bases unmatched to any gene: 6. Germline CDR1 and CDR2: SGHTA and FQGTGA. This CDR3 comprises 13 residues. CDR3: CASSLAGGSAQYF. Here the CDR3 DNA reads TGTGCCAGCAGCTTGGCGGGGGGCTCGGCCCAGTACTTC.

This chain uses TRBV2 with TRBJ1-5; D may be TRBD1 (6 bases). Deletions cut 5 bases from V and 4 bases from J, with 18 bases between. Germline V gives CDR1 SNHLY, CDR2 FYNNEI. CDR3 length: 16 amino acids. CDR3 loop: CASSMTGTLGNQPQHF. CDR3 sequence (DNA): TGTGCCAGCAGTATGACCGGGACATTGGGGAATCAGCCCCAGCATTTT.

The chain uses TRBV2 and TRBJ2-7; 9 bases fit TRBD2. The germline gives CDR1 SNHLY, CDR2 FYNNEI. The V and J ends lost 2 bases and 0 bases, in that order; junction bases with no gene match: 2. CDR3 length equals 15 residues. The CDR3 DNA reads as TGTGCCAGCAGTGAACTAGCGGGACACTCCTACGAGCAGTACTTC. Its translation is CASSELAGHSYEQYF.

The CDR3: CASSLGPSRGSYNEQFF. Written as DNA, the CDR3 is TGCGCCAGCAGCTTGGGTCCTTCGCGGGGCTCCTACAATGAGCAGTTCTTC. The chain carries TRBV5-1 and TRBJ2-1; D is possibly TRBD2 (6 bases). Trimming removed 0 bases from V and 0 bases from J, with 13 bases in between. The CDR3 sequence is 17 residues long. CDR1 and CDR2 (germline): SGHRS, YFSETQ. The full variable domain, its missing parts supplied by reference TRBV5-1 and TRBJ2-1, is KAGVTQTPRYLIKTRGQQVTLSCSPISGHRSVSWYQQTPGQGLQFLFEYFSETQRNKGNFPGRFSGRQFSNSRSEMNVSTLELGDSALYLCASSLGPSRGSYNEQFFGPGTRLTVL.

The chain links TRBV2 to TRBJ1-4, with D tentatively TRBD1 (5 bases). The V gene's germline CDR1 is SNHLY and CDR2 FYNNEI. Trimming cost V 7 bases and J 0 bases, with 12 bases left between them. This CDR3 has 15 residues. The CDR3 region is CASNDQGPTNEKLFF. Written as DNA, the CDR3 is TGTGCCAGCAATGATCAGGGTCCAACTAATGAAAAACTGTTTTTT.

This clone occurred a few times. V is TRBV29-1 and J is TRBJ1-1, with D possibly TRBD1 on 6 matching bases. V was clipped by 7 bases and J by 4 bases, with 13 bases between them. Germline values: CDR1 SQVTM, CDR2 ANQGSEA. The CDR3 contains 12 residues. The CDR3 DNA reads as TGCAGCGGAACCGACAGGTTCACTGAAGCTTTCTTT. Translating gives CSGTDRFTEAFF.

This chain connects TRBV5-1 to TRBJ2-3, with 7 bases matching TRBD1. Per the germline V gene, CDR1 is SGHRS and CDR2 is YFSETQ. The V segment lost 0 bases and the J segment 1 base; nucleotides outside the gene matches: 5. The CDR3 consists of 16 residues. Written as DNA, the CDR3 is TGCGCCAGCAGCTTGGGACAGGGAGTCGGCACAGATACGCAGTATTTT. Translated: CASSLGQGVGTDTQYF.

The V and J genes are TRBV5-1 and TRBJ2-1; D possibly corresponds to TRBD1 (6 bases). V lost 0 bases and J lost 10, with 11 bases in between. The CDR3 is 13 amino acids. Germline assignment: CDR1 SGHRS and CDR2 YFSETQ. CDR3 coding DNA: TGCGCCAGCAGCTTGGAGCCAGGGGCGGAGCAGTTCTTC. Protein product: CASSLEPGAEQFF. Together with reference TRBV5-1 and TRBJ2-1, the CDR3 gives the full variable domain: KAGVTQTPRYLIKTRGQQVTLSCSPISGHRSVSWYQQTPGQGLQFLFEYFSETQRNKGNFPGRFSGRQFSNSRSEMNVSTLELGDSALYLCASSLEPGAEQFFGPGTRLTVL.

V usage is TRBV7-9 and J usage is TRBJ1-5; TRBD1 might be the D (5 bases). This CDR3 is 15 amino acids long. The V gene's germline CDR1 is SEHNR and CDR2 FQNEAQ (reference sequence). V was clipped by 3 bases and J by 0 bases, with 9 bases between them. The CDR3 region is CASSLVGGSNQPQHF. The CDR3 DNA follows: TGTGCCAGCAGCTTGGTGGGGGGTAGCAATCAGCCCCAGCATTTT.

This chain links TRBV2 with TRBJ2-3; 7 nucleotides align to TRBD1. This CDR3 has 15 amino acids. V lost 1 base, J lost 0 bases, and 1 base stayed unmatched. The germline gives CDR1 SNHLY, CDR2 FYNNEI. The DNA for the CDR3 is TGTGCCAGCAGTGAAGACAGGGGAAGCACAGATACGCAGTATTTT. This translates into CASSEDRGSTDTQYF.

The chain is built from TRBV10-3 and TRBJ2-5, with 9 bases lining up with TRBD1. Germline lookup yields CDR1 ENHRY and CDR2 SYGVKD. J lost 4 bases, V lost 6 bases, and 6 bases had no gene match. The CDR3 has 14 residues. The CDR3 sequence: CAISGQGRGETQYF. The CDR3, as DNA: TGTGCCATCAGCGGACAGGGGCGAGGAGAGACCCAGTACTTC.

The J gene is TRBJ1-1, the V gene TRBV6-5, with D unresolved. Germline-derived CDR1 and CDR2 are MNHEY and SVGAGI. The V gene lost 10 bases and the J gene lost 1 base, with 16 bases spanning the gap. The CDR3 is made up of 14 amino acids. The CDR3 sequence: CATISYVGNTEAFF. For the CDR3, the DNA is TGTGCCACTATATCTTATGTTGGGAACACTGAAGCTTTCTTT.

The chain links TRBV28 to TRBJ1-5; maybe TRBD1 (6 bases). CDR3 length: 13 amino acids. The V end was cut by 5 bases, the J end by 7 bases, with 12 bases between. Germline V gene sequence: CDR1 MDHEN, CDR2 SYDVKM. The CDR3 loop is CASSDRLKQPQHF. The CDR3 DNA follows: TGTGCCAGCAGTGACAGGCTCAAACAGCCCCAGCATTTT.

The CDR3 DNA sequence: TGCGCCAGCAGCCAAGACGGGTACGTTCAGCCCCAGCATTTT. It yields the protein CASSQDGYVQPQHF. V is TRBV4-1 and J is TRBJ1-5; D call uncertain. Germline V gene sequence: CDR1 MGHRA, CDR2 YSYEKL. This CDR3 has 14 residues. The V and J ends lost 0 bases and 6 bases respectively, with 9 bases between them.

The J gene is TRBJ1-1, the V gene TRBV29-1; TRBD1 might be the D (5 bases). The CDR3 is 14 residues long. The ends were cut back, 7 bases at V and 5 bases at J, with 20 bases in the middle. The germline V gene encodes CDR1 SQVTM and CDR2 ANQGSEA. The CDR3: CSATRQGKGTEAFF. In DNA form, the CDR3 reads TGCAGCGCCACTCGCCAGGGTAAGGGGACTGAAGCTTTCTTT. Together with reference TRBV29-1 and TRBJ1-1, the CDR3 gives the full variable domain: SAVISQKPSRDICQRGTSLTIQCQVDSQVTMMFWYRQQPGQSLTLIATANQGSEATYESGFVIDKFPISRPNLTFSTLTVSNMSPEDSSIYLCSATRQGKGTEAFFGQGTRLTVV.

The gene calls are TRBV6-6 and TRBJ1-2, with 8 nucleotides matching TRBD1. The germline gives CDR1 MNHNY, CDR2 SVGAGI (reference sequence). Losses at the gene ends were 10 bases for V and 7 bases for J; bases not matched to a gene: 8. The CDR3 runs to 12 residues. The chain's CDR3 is CAIRQGNGGYTF. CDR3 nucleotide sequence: TGTGCCATTAGACAGGGGAACGGTGGCTACACCTTC.

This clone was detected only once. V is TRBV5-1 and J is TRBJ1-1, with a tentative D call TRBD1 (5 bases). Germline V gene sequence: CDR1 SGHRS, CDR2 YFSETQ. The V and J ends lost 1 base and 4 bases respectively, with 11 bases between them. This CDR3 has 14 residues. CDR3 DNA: TGCGCCAGCAGCTTGCGGGGGGTGGCCACTGAAGCTTTCTTT. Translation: CASSLRGVATEAFF.

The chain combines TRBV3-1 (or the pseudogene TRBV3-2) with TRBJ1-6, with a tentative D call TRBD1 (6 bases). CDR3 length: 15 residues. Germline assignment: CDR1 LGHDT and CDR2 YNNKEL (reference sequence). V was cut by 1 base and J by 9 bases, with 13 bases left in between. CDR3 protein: CASSQGRGRGSPLHF. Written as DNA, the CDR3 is TGTGCCAGCAGCCAAGGCAGGGGCCGCGGTTCACCCCTCCACTTT.

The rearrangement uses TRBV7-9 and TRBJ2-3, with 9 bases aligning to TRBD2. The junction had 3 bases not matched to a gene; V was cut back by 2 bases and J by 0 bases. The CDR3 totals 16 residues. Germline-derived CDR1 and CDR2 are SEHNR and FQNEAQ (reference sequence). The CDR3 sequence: CASSLSLAGSTDTQYF. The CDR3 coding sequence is TGTGCCAGCAGCTTATCACTAGCGGGTAGCACAGATACGCAGTATTTT. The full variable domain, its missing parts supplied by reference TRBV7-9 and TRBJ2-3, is DTGVSQNPRHKITKRGQNVTFRCDPISEHNRLYWYRQTLGQGPEFLTYFQNEAQLEKSRLLSDRFSAERPKGSFSTLEIQRTEQGDSAMYLCASSLSLAGSTDTQYFGPGTRLTVL.

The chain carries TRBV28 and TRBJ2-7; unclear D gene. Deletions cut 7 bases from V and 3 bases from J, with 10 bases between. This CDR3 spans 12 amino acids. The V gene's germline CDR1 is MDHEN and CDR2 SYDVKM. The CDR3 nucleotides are TGTGCCAGCAACAAAGAGGTCTACGAGCAGTACTTC. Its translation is CASNKEVYEQYF. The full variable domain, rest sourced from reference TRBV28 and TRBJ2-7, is DVKVTQSSRYLVKRTGEKVFLECVQDMDHENMFWYRQDPGLGLRLIYFSYDVKMKEKGDIPEGYSVSREKKERFSLILESASTNQTSMYLCASNKEVYEQYFGPGTRLTVT.

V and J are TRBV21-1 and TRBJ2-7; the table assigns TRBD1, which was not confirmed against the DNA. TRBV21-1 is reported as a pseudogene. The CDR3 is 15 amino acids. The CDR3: CASSSRDRGTYEQYF. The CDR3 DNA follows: TGTGCCAGCAGCTCCCGGGACAGGGGAACCTACGAGCAGTACTTC.

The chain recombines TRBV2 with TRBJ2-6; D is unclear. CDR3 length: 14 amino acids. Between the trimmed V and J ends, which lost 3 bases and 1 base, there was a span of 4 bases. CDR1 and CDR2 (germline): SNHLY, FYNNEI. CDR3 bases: TGTGCCAGCAGTGAGAGTTCTGGGGCCAACGTCCTGACTTTC. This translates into CASSESSGANVLTF.

This CDR3 is CASSPGQANTGELFF. The CDR3 DNA follows: TGTGCCAGCAGCCCCGGCCAGGCGAACACCGGGGAGCTGTTTTTT. The chain couples TRBV2 to TRBJ2-2; no firm D call. The CDR3 spans 15 residues. Germline V gene lookup returns CDR1 SNHLY and CDR2 FYNNEI. The ends were cut back, 6 bases at V and 0 bases at J, with 11 bases in the middle.

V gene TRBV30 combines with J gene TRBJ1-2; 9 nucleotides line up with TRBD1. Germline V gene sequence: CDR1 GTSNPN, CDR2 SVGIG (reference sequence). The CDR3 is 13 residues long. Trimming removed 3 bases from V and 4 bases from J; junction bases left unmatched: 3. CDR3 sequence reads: CAWREDRGYGYTF. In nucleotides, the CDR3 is TGTGCCTGGAGGGAGGACAGGGGCTATGGCTACACCTTC.

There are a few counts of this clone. The CDR3 bases are TGTGCCAGCAGCAGTGGGACAGGGATAGCTCAGCCCCAGCATTTT. It translates to CASSSGTGIAQPQHF. The gene calls are TRBV9 and TRBJ1-5; 9 bases map to TRBD1. Germline assignment: CDR1 SGDLS and CDR2 YYNGEE. The length of the CDR3 is 15 residues. V gave up 4 bases and J gave up 6 bases; unmatched junction bases: 8.

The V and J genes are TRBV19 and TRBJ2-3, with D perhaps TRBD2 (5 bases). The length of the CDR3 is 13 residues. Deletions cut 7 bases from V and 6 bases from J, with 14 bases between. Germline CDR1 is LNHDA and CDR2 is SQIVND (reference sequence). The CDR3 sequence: CASTRGWGDTQYF. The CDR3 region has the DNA TGTGCCAGTACCCGAGGGTGGGGTGATACGCAGTATTTT.

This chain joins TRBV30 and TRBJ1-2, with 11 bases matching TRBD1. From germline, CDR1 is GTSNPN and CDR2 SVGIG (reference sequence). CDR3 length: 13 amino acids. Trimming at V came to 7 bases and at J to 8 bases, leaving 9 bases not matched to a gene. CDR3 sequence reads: CAYKDRGRNGYTF. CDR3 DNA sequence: TGTGCCTACAAGGACAGGGGGCGAAACGGCTACACCTTC.